This entry concerns a single TCR beta chain. The source of the sample is a study of T cells in Graves' hyperthyroidism and ophthalmopathy. Background on the study: Upon initial diagnosis and before any treatment, peripheral blood was collected.

Germline CDR1 reads LNHDA; CDR2 reads SQIVND (reference sequence). The V end lost 2 bases, the J end lost 3 bases, and 6 bases lay between the germline ends. This CDR3 comprises 13 residues. TCR beta CDR3 region amplification was performed from RNA transcripts. Carried out on the TCR CDR3, a first-round RT-PCR used the HTBI primer set. A single record per CDR3 protein comes from TCRdb applying MiXCR to the multiplex PCR reads. Altogether 550,000 to 800,000 distinct CDR3 sequences are present, 15% to 20% being singletons, with the ten largest covering around 15%. The sequence derives from a middle-aged man with Graves' hyperthyroidism. Sequenced material: blood. This chain links TRBV19 with TRBJ2-3; no firm D call. The CDR3 DNA is TGTGCCAGTAGTATAATTACTACAGATACGCAGTATTTT. Its protein product is CASSIITTDTQYF.